This is a list of T cell receptor beta chains from one sample in a study of T-cell memory formation after mild COVID-19. One entry per CDR3 protein, called by TCRdb with MiXCR from the 5' RACE reads. This table has 250,000 to 400,000 distinct CDR3 sequences, roughly an eighth appearing once. Sequenced input: PBMCs or a T cell subset sorted from them (not recorded which). These receptors all stem from a man younger than 35 who had mild COVID-19 (a few samples of this study predate the infection). Cell type and time point are not known. Both conserved end residues are trimmed from each CDR3. Fields, in order: CDR3 length, J gene, V gene, D gene, CDR3 protein. A D gene is named only where the DNA matches it firmly.

CDR3 length: 12
J gene: TRBJ2-5
V gene: TRBV2
D gene: TRBD1
CDR3 protein: ASSEWTGQETQY

CDR3 length: 12
J gene: TRBJ1-5
V gene: TRBV5-1
D gene: -
CDR3 protein: ASSPGVGGQPQH

CDR3 length: 9
J gene: TRBJ2-3
V gene: TRBV27
D gene: -
CDR3 protein: ASSDFATQY

CDR3 length: 12
J gene: TRBJ1-4
V gene: TRBV7-2
D gene: TRBD1
CDR3 protein: ASSSDRGGEKLF

CDR3 length: 13
J gene: TRBJ1-6
V gene: TRBV6-2/TRBV6-3
D gene: -
CDR3 protein: ASRPIQDPYSPLH

CDR3 length: 11
J gene: TRBJ2-2
V gene: TRBV7-6
D gene: -
CDR3 protein: ASSLGERGELF

CDR3 length: 11
J gene: TRBJ1-4
V gene: TRBV7-9
D gene: -
CDR3 protein: ASSLVGTINLF

CDR3 length: 11
J gene: TRBJ2-1
V gene: TRBV18
D gene: TRBD2
CDR3 protein: ASSGGSPLEQF

CDR3 length: 13
J gene: TRBJ2-1
V gene: TRBV5-1
D gene: -
CDR3 protein: ASSLVQSSYNEQF

CDR3 length: 13
J gene: TRBJ1-1
V gene: TRBV5-1
D gene: -
CDR3 protein: ASSIRAPGDTEAF

CDR3 length: 11
J gene: TRBJ1-5
V gene: TRBV6-6
D gene: -
CDR3 protein: ASRDSGGQPQH

CDR3 length: 11
J gene: TRBJ2-5
V gene: TRBV30
D gene: TRBD2
CDR3 protein: AWQGLAEETQY

CDR3 length: 10
J gene: TRBJ1-2
V gene: TRBV29-1
D gene: TRBD1
CDR3 protein: SVAGTGGGYT

CDR3 length: 13
J gene: TRBJ2-5
V gene: TRBV5-1
D gene: -
CDR3 protein: ASSIGVPPQETQY

CDR3 length: 12
J gene: TRBJ1-1
V gene: TRBV28
D gene: -
CDR3 protein: ASSLQALNTEAF

CDR3 length: 11
J gene: TRBJ1-1
V gene: TRBV7-9
D gene: -
CDR3 protein: ASSPGAGTEAF

CDR3 length: 12
J gene: TRBJ2-3
V gene: TRBV10-3
D gene: TRBD2
CDR3 protein: AISEAGVADTQY

CDR3 length: 12
J gene: TRBJ1-1
V gene: TRBV7-9
D gene: -
CDR3 protein: ASSGTLRNTEAF

CDR3 length: 13
J gene: TRBJ2-2
V gene: TRBV7-3
D gene: -
CDR3 protein: ASSLTVSNTGELF

CDR3 length: 8
J gene: TRBJ1-5
V gene: TRBV6-6
D gene: -
CDR3 protein: ASGDRAQH

CDR3 length: 12
J gene: TRBJ2-3
V gene: TRBV5-1
D gene: -
CDR3 protein: ASSLYRITDTQY

CDR3 length: 13
J gene: TRBJ2-3
V gene: TRBV7-3
D gene: TRBD2
CDR3 protein: ASSYTSGTGDTQY

CDR3 length: 13
J gene: TRBJ2-1
V gene: TRBV20-1
D gene: TRBD2
CDR3 protein: SATIAGGNNNEQF

CDR3 length: 15
J gene: TRBJ1-1
V gene: TRBV7-9
D gene: TRBD1
CDR3 protein: ASSLSKTGGLNTEAF

CDR3 length: 13
J gene: TRBJ2-1
V gene: TRBV20-1
D gene: TRBD2
CDR3 protein: SAGTSGGASNEQF

CDR3 length: 14
J gene: TRBJ2-3
V gene: TRBV9
D gene: -
CDR3 protein: ASSVVAWELTDTQY

CDR3 length: 12
J gene: TRBJ1-1
V gene: TRBV7-9
D gene: TRBD1
CDR3 protein: ASSSRQGATEAF

CDR3 length: 14
J gene: TRBJ2-1
V gene: TRBV27
D gene: -
CDR3 protein: ASSLSPGQGYNEQF

CDR3 length: 13
J gene: TRBJ1-1
V gene: TRBV14
D gene: -
CDR3 protein: ASSRGGALNTEAF

CDR3 length: 14
J gene: TRBJ2-3
V gene: TRBV6-2/TRBV6-3
D gene: -
CDR3 protein: ASSPRTLTSTDTQY

CDR3 length: 13
J gene: TRBJ2-4
V gene: TRBV28
D gene: -
CDR3 protein: ASSLRHMTKNIQY

CDR3 length: 15
J gene: TRBJ2-1
V gene: TRBV7-2
D gene: TRBD2
CDR3 protein: ASSLRTSVIPYNEQF